A single sample gave rise to the 5 T cell receptor beta chains below, sequenced in a study of identifying expanded T cells in peripheral blood. Sequencing was performed with immunoSEQ multiplex PCR; in TCRdb, only in-frame clones are kept and a portion is missing. The table shows approximately 92,000 clones, with approximately 81% occurring only once. Sequences were obtained from blood. The receptors come from a person aged 18 to 70 in good health.

The V call is TRBV7-6, the J call TRBJ2-2; the D gene could be TRBD1 or TRBD2 (5 bases each). CDR1 and CDR2 (germline): SGHVS, FNYEAQ. This CDR3 spans 15 amino acids. V shed 6 bases and J shed 4 bases, with 15 bases lying between them. The DNA for the CDR3 is TGTGCCAGCAGTTTCTCCGGGACGATCACCGGGGAGCTGTTTTTT. Protein sequence: CASSFSGTITGELFF. Filled out from reference TRBV7-6 and TRBJ2-2, the complete variable domain reads GAGVSQSPRYKVTKRGQDVALRCDPISGHVSLYWYRQALGQGPEFLTYFNYEAQQDKSGLPNDRFSAERPEGSISTLTIQRTEQRDSAMYRCASSFSGTITGELFFGEGSRLTVL.

This clone was seen just once. CDR3 in amino acids: CASSQERGANVLTF. The CDR3, as DNA: TGCGCCAGCAGCCAAGAACGCGGGGCCAACGTCCTGACTTTC. The V gene is TRBV4-3, the J gene TRBJ2-6; the D is unclear. This CDR3 spans 14 amino acids. Trimming took off 0 bases at V and 4 bases at J, with 4 bases between the two ends. Germline CDR1 and CDR2: LGHNA and YSLEER.

The gene calls are TRBV9 and TRBJ1-2, with D unclear. The V end lost 3 bases, the J end lost 5 bases, and 8 bases lay between the germline ends. From germline, CDR1 is SGDLS and CDR2 YYNGEE. The CDR3 is 12 residues long. The CDR3 loop is CASSDGGYGYTF. As DNA, the CDR3 is TGTGCCAGCAGCGATGGAGGGTATGGCTACACCTTC.

This clone was found once. The chain couples TRBV29-1 to TRBJ2-5; a weak D match, TRBD2 (7 bases). Trimming shortened V by 6 bases and J by 4 bases, and 15 bases separated the two germline ends. Per germline, CDR1 SQVTM and CDR2 ANQGSEA. This CDR3 is built from 13 residues. Here the CDR3 DNA reads TGCAGCGTCCAAGGGGGGGGCCCAGAGACCCAGTACTTC. Its translation: CSVQGGGPETQYF. Filled out from reference TRBV29-1 and TRBJ2-5, the complete variable domain reads SAVISQKPSRDICQRGTSLTIQCQVDSQVTMMFWYRQQPGQSLTLIATANQGSEATYESGFVIDKFPISRPNLTFSTLTVSNMSPEDSSIYLCSVQGGGPETQYFGPGTRLLVL.

This chain connects TRBV11-2 to TRBJ2-2; no clear D gene. The CDR3 consists of 14 residues. CDR1 is SGHAT and CDR2 is FQNNGV in the germline V gene. Trimming took 5 bases from V and 2 from J, leaving 9 bases between them. This chain's CDR3 is CASSRNLNTGELFF. CDR3 nucleotide sequence: TGTGCCAGCAGCCGGAACTTAAACACCGGGGAGCTGTTTTTT.